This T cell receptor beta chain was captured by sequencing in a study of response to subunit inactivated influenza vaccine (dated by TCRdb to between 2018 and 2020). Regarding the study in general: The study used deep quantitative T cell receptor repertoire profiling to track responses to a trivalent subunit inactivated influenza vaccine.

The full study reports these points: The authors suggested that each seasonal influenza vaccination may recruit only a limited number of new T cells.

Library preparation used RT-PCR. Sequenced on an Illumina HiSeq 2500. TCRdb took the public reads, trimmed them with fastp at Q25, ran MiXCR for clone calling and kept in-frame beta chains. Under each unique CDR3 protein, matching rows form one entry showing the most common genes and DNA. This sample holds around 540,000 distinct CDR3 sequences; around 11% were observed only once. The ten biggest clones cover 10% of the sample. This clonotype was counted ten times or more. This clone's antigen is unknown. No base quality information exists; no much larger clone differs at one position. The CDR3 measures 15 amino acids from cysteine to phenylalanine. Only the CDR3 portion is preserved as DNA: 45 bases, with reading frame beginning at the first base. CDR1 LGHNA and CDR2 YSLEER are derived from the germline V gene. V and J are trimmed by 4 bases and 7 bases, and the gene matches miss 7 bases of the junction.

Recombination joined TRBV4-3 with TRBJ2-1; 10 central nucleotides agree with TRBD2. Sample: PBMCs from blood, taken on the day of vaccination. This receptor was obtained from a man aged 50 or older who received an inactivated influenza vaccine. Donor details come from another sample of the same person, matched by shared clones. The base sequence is TGCGCCAGCAGCCCCAGCGGGAGGGCCTTGAATGAGCAGTTCTTC. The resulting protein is CASSPSGRALNEQFF.